A selection of T cell receptor beta chains follows, all from one sample in a study of blood T cell repertoires in COVID-19. The protocol was immunoSEQ multiplex PCR, while the TCRdb copy is restricted to in-frame clones and leaves out a portion. The top ten hold over 1% of the sample, which has about 120,000 clones, about 88% seen once. Sequenced sample: peripheral blood. These TCRs come from a woman of 80 years or more with acute or convalescent COVID-19. CDR3s include the opening cysteine and the closing phenylalanine or tryptophan. Each record gives: D gene, J gene, clone size, V gene, CDR3 length, CDR3 protein, CDR3 DNA. A D gene is named only where the DNA matches it firmly. Clone size appears in some rows only: once, few, many, or a class for an expanded clone.

>-|TRBJ2-7|-|TRBV2|16
CASRFAVGPSSYEQYF
TGTGCCAGCAGGTTTGCCGTGGGGCCGAGCTCCTACGAGCAGTACTTC
>TRBD1|TRBJ2-4|once|TRBV19|14
CASRVGTEKNIQYF
TGTGCCAGTAGGGTAGGGACAGAGAAAAACATTCAGTACTTC
>-|TRBJ2-2|-|TRBV19|14
CASKTVRNTGELFF
TGTGCCAGTAAGACAGTACGGAACACCGGGGAGCTGTTTTTT
>-|TRBJ2-5|once|TRBV9|14
CASSVGGAGGTQYF
TGTGCCAGCAGCGTCGGCGGGGCAGGGGGGACCCAGTACTTC
>-|TRBJ2-7|-|TRBV23-1|13
CACPFESSYEQYF
TGCGCCTGCCCTTTCGAGAGCTCCTACGAGCAGTACTTC
>-|TRBJ2-5|-|TRBV7-2|14
CASSAGALWETQYF
TGTGCCAGCAGCGCAGGCGCCCTGTGGGAGACCCAGTACTTC
>TRBD1|TRBJ1-5|-|TRBV11-2|15
CASSPGDRVNQPQHF
TGTGCCAGCAGCCCGGGGGACAGGGTCAATCAGCCCCAGCATTTT
>TRBD1|TRBJ2-5|-|TRBV11-2|15
CASSRGTGERETQYF
TGTGCCAGCAGCCGAGGGACAGGGGAACGAGAGACCCAGTACTTC
>-|TRBJ1-4|-|TRBV6-5|15
CASSTTGSTNEKLFF
TGTGCCAGCAGTACCACAGGGTCAACTAATGAAAAACTGTTTTTT
>-|TRBJ2-1|-|TRBV2|13
CASSEAPARGQFF
TGTGCCAGCAGTGAAGCCCCAGCAAGGGGGCAGTTCTTC
>TRBD2|TRBJ2-1|-|TRBV6-1|16
CASSGKRERAFNEQFF
TGTGCCAGCAGTGGAAAGCGGGAGAGGGCATTCAATGAGCAGTTCTTC
>TRBD1|TRBJ2-7|-|TRBV28|15
CASSSPGQGAYEQYF
TGTGCCAGCAGTTCACCCGGACAGGGAGCCTACGAGCAGTACTTC
>-|TRBJ2-2|-|TRBV4-3|15
CASSQGYPNTGELFF
TGCGCCAGCAGCCAAGGTTATCCTAACACCGGGGAGCTGTTTTTT
>-|TRBJ1-2|-|TRBV6-2/TRBV6-3|13
CASSFDRIYGYTF
TGTGCCAGCAGTTTTGACAGAATTTATGGCTACACCTTC
>-|TRBJ2-1|-|TRBV3-1/TRBV3-2|16
CASSQVDLASYNEQFF
TGTGCCAGCAGCCAAGTTGACCTAGCCTCCTACAATGAGCAGTTCTTC
>-|TRBJ2-6|once|TRBV3-1/TRBV3-2|16
CASSPVGYGGANVLTF
TGTGCCAGCAGCCCCGTAGGATACGGGGGGGCCAACGTCCTGACTTTC
>-|TRBJ2-1|-|TRBV12-3/TRBV12-4|11
CASTSRNEQFF
TGTGCCAGCACCTCGCGAAATGAGCAGTTCTTC
>-|TRBJ2-1|-|TRBV9|17
CASSGARFAGFSNEQFF
TGTGCCAGCAGCGGCGCTCGGTTTGCGGGGTTTAGTAATGAGCAGTTCTTC
>-|TRBJ2-7|-|TRBV6-5|12
CASTPGGGEQYF
TGTGCCAGCACCCCCGGAGGCGGCGAGCAGTACTTC
>-|TRBJ1-2|once|TRBV27|16
CASSPRGGAANYGYTF
TGTGCCAGCAGCCCAAGGGGGGGGGCCGCTAACTATGGCTACACCTTC
>-|TRBJ2-1|-|TRBV28|13
CASSFSTSFSQFF
TGTGCCAGCAGTTTCTCTACTAGTTTCTCGCAGTTCTTC
>TRBD1|TRBJ2-7|-|TRBV7-3|16
CASSLTSGQGAREQYF
TGTGCCAGCAGCTTAACATCGGGACAGGGGGCGCGTGAGCAGTACTTC
>-|TRBJ2-1|once|TRBV27|16
CASSSPRGSSYNEQFF
TGTGCCAGCAGTTCCCCTCGGGGGAGCTCCTACAATGAGCAGTTCTTC
>TRBD1|TRBJ2-5|-|TRBV9|15
CASSVAGGLQETQYF
TGTGCCAGCAGCGTAGCAGGGGGCCTGCAAGAGACCCAGTACTTC
>-|TRBJ2-5|-|TRBV12-3/TRBV12-4|13
CASSLIDLETQYF
TGTGCCAGCAGTTTAATAGATCTAGAGACCCAGTACTTC
>-|TRBJ1-4|-|TRBV5-1|16
CASSLDRAMAGEKLFF
TGCGCCAGCAGCTTGGACAGGGCAATGGCGGGCGAAAAACTGTTTTTT
>-|TRBJ1-2|-|TRBV4-1|13
CASSQGQYYGYTF
TGCGCCAGCAGCCAAGGACAGTATTATGGCTACACCTTC
>TRBD2|TRBJ2-1|-|TRBV27|18
CASSLRIGGASSYNEQFF
TGTGCCAGCAGTTTACGGATCGGGGGGGCGAGCTCCTACAATGAGCAGTTCTTC
>TRBD2|TRBJ2-1|-|TRBV10-2|16
CASSEMGLADYNEQFF
TGCGCCAGCAGTGAGATGGGACTAGCAGATTACAATGAGCAGTTCTTC
>-|TRBJ2-5|-|TRBV6-5|14
CASSLSQGGETQYF
TGTGCCAGCAGTTTATCACAGGGAGGGGAGACCCAGTACTTC
>-|TRBJ1-1|-|TRBV9|14
CASSVAGGAAEAFF
TGTGCCAGCAGCGTAGCTGGGGGGGCGGCTGAAGCTTTCTTT
>-|TRBJ2-7|-|TRBV19|13
CASSTVLAREQYF
TGTGCCAGTAGTACTGTCCTAGCGCGGGAGCAGTACTTC
>TRBD1|TRBJ1-4|-|TRBV5-4|16
CASSAGQGAGGEKLFF
TGTGCCAGCAGCGCGGGACAGGGGGCAGGAGGAGAAAAACTGTTTTTT
>-|TRBJ2-3|-|TRBV9|13
CASSVWALYTQYF
TGTGCCAGCAGCGTATGGGCCCTCTATACGCAGTATTTT
>TRBD2|TRBJ2-1|-|TRBV7-6|16
CASSLRPGLAGLEQFF
TGTGCCAGCAGCCTCAGACCGGGACTAGCGGGATTGGAGCAGTTCTTC
>TRBD1|TRBJ1-6|-|TRBV25-1|17
CASSEWGQGAGNSPLHF
TGTGCCAGCAGTGAATGGGGACAGGGGGCGGGTAATTCACCCCTCCACTTT
>TRBD1|TRBJ1-2|few|TRBV18|15
CASSLTKDRGYGYTF
TGTGCCAGCTCACTCACGAAGGACAGGGGCTATGGCTACACCTTC
>TRBD2|TRBJ2-3|-|TRBV27|15
CASRRELAGGDTQYF
TGTGCCAGCAGGCGGGAGCTAGCGGGAGGAGATACGCAGTATTTT
>TRBD2|TRBJ2-1|-|TRBV2|15
CASSSGGSGYNEQFF
TGTGCCAGCAGTTCGGGGGGTTCGGGTTACAATGAGCAGTTCTTC
>TRBD1|TRBJ1-3|-|TRBV2|16
CASSRDRTSSGNTIYF
TGTGCCAGCAGTCGGGACAGGACGAGCTCTGGAAACACCATATATTTT
>-|TRBJ2-3|-|TRBV5-1|14
CASSLGTGTDTQYF
TGCGCCAGCAGCCTAGGGACTGGCACAGATACGCAGTATTTT
>TRBD1|TRBJ2-7|-|TRBV15|14
CATSRGQGSYEQYF
TGTGCCACCAGCAGAGGACAGGGCTCCTACGAGCAGTACTTC
>-|TRBJ2-3|-|TRBV19|15
CASSTLAVLTDTQYF
TGTGCCAGTAGTACCTTAGCGGTCCTCACAGATACGCAGTATTTT
>TRBD1|TRBJ1-1|-|TRBV5-1|15
CASSSDRQTNTEAFF
TGCGCCAGCAGCTCGGACAGGCAAACGAACACTGAAGCTTTCTTT
>-|TRBJ1-4|-|TRBV4-3|17
CASSQELVRGKGEKLFF
TGCGCCAGCAGCCAAGAGTTGGTACGGGGAAAAGGGGAAAAACTGTTTTTT
>-|TRBJ1-1|-|TRBV25-1|15
CASSDSLTSGWLAFF
TGTGCCAGCAGTGACTCACTTACATCGGGGTGGTTGGCTTTCTTT
>-|TRBJ1-3|-|TRBV7-3|14
CASSLDSYGNTIYF
TGTGCCAGCAGCCTTGACAGTTATGGAAACACCATATATTTT
>TRBD2|TRBJ2-2|-|TRBV11-2|18
CASRRGLAGGPNTGELFF
TGTGCCAGCAGGCGGGGACTAGCGGGGGGCCCGAACACCGGGGAGCTGTTTTTT
>TRBD1|TRBJ1-3|-|TRBV9|15
CASSVGTVSANTIYF
TGTGCCAGCAGCGTGGGGACAGTCTCTGCAAACACCATATATTTT
>-|TRBJ2-2|-|TRBV7-2|16
CASSLKRQMNTGELFF
TGTGCCAGCAGCTTAAAGAGACAGATGAACACCGGGGAGCTGTTTTTT
>TRBD1|TRBJ2-7|-|TRBV5-1|14
CASSFTGTDYEQYF
TGCGCCAGCAGTTTTACCGGGACAGACTACGAGCAGTACTTC
>-|TRBJ1-1|few|TRBV6-5|14
CASSYRYRGGEAFF
TGTGCCAGCAGTTACCGCTACCGGGGGGGGGAAGCTTTCTTT
>TRBD2|TRBJ2-7|-|TRBV6-2/TRBV6-3|18
CASSPTPPTSQGSYEQYF
TGTGCCAGCAGCCCAACCCCGCCGACTAGCCAGGGCTCCTACGAGCAGTACTTC
>-|TRBJ2-7|-|TRBV21-1|18
CASSHRLAGGPSSYEQYF
TGTGCCAGCAGCCACCGGCTAGCGGGAGGCCCGAGCTCCTACGAGCAGTACTTC
>TRBD1|TRBJ2-5|-|TRBV19|16
CASRHQGTGGSETQYF
TGTGCCAGTAGGCATCAGGGGACAGGCGGTTCGGAGACCCAGTACTTC
>-|TRBJ2-5|-|TRBV27|14
CASSALQGRETQYF
TGTGCCAGCAGTGCTTTACAGGGGAGGGAGACCCAGTACTTC
>-|TRBJ2-3|-|TRBV1|20
CTSSQEKTGTSGSSTDTQYF
TGCACCAGCAGCCAAGAGAAAACCGGGACTAGCGGATCTAGCACAGATACGCAGTATTTT